This T cell receptor (beta chain) was recorded in a study of cytomegalovirus exposure and HLA in healthy donors. The PCR was carried out with 60 Vbeta primers and 13 Jbeta primers. The data were produced by immunoSEQ multiplex PCR, yet TCRdb's version contains in-frame clones alone and is incomplete. The table records 150,000 to 200,000 clones, almost 75% of them present only once. The CDR3 consists of 16 residues. Trimming took 0 bases from V and 0 from J; bases not matched to a gene: 4. The germline V gene has CDR1 SGDLS and CDR2 YYNGEE. This clonotype was obtained from a woman under 30 in good health and CMV-seropositive. Specimen: PBMCs. This chain connects TRBV9 to TRBJ2-3; 7 bases match TRBD2. CDR3 loop: CASSVGTSASTDTQYF. Written as DNA, the CDR3 is TGTGCCAGCAGCGTAGGCACTAGCGCGAGCACAGATACGCAGTATTTT.